Shown below are 18 T cell receptor beta chains from a single sample sequenced in a study of vaccination and CD4 T cells after COVID-19. Their recognized antigens are unknown. Treatment in this sample: roughly nine-day PBMC culture with coronavirus spike peptide pools or control peptides (ViraFEST assay). Sequence data for DNA of cultured CD4+ T cells were generated by the Oncomine TCR Beta short-read assay. TCRdb passed the PCR reads through MiXCR, listing each CDR3 protein once. The sample includes around 10,000 distinct CDR3 sequences, roughly 33% of them seen just once. This material consisted of CD4+ T cells from blood, cultured in vitro, taken after SARS-CoV-2 vaccination. The receptor source for this set is a human donor who had recovered from COVID-19.

V gene TRBV7-9 combines with J gene TRBJ2-1; TRBD2 is a possible D gene (6 bases). The CDR3 consists of 16 residues. Germline V gene sequence: CDR1 SEHNR, CDR2 FQNEAQ (reference sequence). V was cut by 0 bases and J by 9 bases, with 18 bases left in between. CDR3 in amino acids: CASSLARPGERGEQFF. CDR3 nucleotide sequence: TGTGCCAGCAGCTTAGCCAGGCCGGGAGAAAGGGGTGAGCAGTTCTTC.

V and J are TRBV7-6 and TRBJ2-5, with unresolved D. The germline V gene encodes CDR1 SGHVS and CDR2 FNYEAQ. The CDR3 loop spans 13 amino acids. Trimming removed 1 base from V and 2 bases from J, with 5 bases in between. CDR3 loop: CASSLGKQETQYF. The CDR3 DNA sequence: TGTGCCAGCAGCTTAGGCAAGCAAGAGACCCAGTACTTC.

This clonotype was seen a few times. The CDR3 region has the DNA TGTGCCAGTAGATTAAGCGGGAACACCGGGGAGCTGTTTTTT. Translation gives CASRLSGNTGELFF. This chain connects TRBV19 to TRBJ2-2, with a weak D call TRBD2 (5 bases). V was shortened by 6 bases and J by 1 base, with 9 bases between the two germline ends. CDR3 length: 14 amino acids. Germline V gene data show CDR1 as LNHDA and CDR2 as SQIVND (reference sequence).

This clonotype was recorded only once. The chain combines TRBV28 with TRBJ2-2, with D perhaps being TRBD1 or TRBD2 (5 bases each). The CDR3 contains 14 residues. Per germline, CDR1 MDHEN and CDR2 SYDVKM. V lost 6 bases to trimming and J lost 7 bases, with 15 bases between them. The CDR3 reads CASRSIRDRGELFF. The CDR3 DNA reads as TGTGCCAGCAGGTCAATCAGGGACCGCGGGGAGCTGTTTTTT.

This chain connects TRBV27 to TRBJ2-1; TRBD2 agrees at 8 bases. The germline gives CDR1 MNHEY, CDR2 SMNVEV (reference sequence). V gave up 5 bases and J gave up 10 bases; unmatched junction bases: 13. The CDR3 spans 15 residues. This chain's CDR3 is CASSGSVAGFIEQFF. DNA of the CDR3: TGTGCCAGCAGTGGTAGTGTAGCGGGATTTATAGAGCAGTTCTTC.

V is TRBV7-9 and J is TRBJ1-3; D remains ambiguous. Germline loops: CDR1 SEHNR, CDR2 FQNEAQ (reference sequence). The V and J ends lost 3 bases and 0 bases respectively, with 6 bases between them. This CDR3 is built from 14 residues. CDR3 residues: CASSLDPSGNTIYF. The CDR3, as DNA: TGTGCCAGCAGCTTGGACCCCTCTGGAAACACCATATATTTT. The whole variable domain, filled in from reference TRBV7-9 and TRBJ1-3, reads DTGVSQNPRHKITKRGQNVTFRCDPISEHNRLYWYRQTLGQGPEFLTYFQNEAQLEKSRLLSDRFSAERPKGSFSTLEIQRTEQGDSAMYLCASSLDPSGNTIYFGEGSWLTVV.

This clonotype was recorded a few times. The chain has TRBV2 and TRBJ1-5; weak D call: TRBD1 (6 bases). V was clipped by 6 bases and J by 6 bases, with 15 bases between them. This CDR3 has 14 amino acids. Germline values: CDR1 SNHLY, CDR2 FYNNEI. In DNA, the CDR3 is TGTGCCAGCAGCCTACAACAGGGATCTCAGCCCCAGCATTTT. It codes for CASSLQQGSQPQHF.

This clonotype was counted between two and nine times. This chain joins TRBV5-4 and TRBJ2-3, with D possibly TRBD2 on 7 matching bases. The CDR3 runs to 15 residues. With 7 bases removed from V and 2 bases from J, the gap between germline ends came to 17 bases. CDR1 and CDR2 (germline): SGHNT, YYREEE (reference sequence). The CDR3 loop reads CASLRGLADTDTQYF. In DNA form, the CDR3 reads TGTGCCAGCCTGCGGGGGCTAGCGGACACAGATACGCAGTATTTT.

This clonotype is judged medium-sized. The chain uses TRBV27 and TRBJ1-5; no clear D. Trimming removed 3 bases from V and 4 bases from J, with 4 bases in between. This CDR3 has 12 amino acids. The germline V gene encodes CDR1 MNHEY and CDR2 SMNVEV (reference sequence). As DNA, the CDR3 is TGTGCCAGCAGTTTCCTTAATCAGCCCCAGCATTTT. Translated, it gives CASSFLNQPQHF.

This clonotype is judged large (0.1 to 1%). The chain combines TRBV7-3 with TRBJ2-7; TRBD2 matches 14 bases. This CDR3 has 15 amino acids. V trimming: 4 bases; J trimming: 7 bases; junction bases outside the gene matches: 6. From germline, CDR1 is SGHTA and CDR2 FQGTGA. The CDR3 DNA sequence: TGTGCCAGCAGCTCCGGACTAGCGGGAGGTGGTGAGCAGTACTTC. Its translation is CASSSGLAGGGEQYF.

J is TRBJ1-5 and V is TRBV6-5; D gene unclear. The CDR3 contains 16 residues. V lost 0 bases to trimming and J lost 2 bases, with 11 bases between them. Germline lookup yields CDR1 MNHEY and CDR2 SVGAGI. CDR3 in DNA: TGTGCCAGCAGTTACTCGATAGGGAAAGGCAATCAGCCCCAGCATTTT. Translation gives CASSYSIGKGNQPQHF.

This chain uses TRBV7-2 with TRBJ1-1, with D perhaps matching TRBD1 (6 bases). The CDR3 has 13 residues. Trimming stripped 4 bases from V and 6 bases from J, with 12 bases between. Germline V gene data show CDR1 as SGHTA and CDR2 as FQGNSA. The CDR3 region is CASSSGVSAEAFF. Written as DNA, the CDR3 is TGTGCCAGCAGCTCAGGGGTTTCGGCTGAAGCTTTCTTT.

In this sample, this clonotype turned up once. This chain's CDR3 is CASSRLGDYNEQFF. The DNA of the CDR3 is TGTGCCAGCAGTCGACTAGGGGACTACAATGAGCAGTTCTTC. V and J are TRBV6-2 or TRBV6-3 and TRBJ2-1, with D perhaps matching TRBD2 (6 bases). CDR1 and CDR2 (germline): MNHEY, SVGEGT. The CDR3 sequence is 14 residues long. The V end lost 5 bases, the J end lost 3 bases, and 11 bases lay between the germline ends.

This clonotype was observed a handful of times. The J gene is TRBJ1-4, the V gene TRBV7-2; the match to TRBD1 covers 8 bases. The CDR3 is made up of 15 amino acids. V trimming: 5 bases; J trimming: 4 bases; junction bases outside the gene matches: 6. Germline V lookup: CDR1 SGHTA, CDR2 FQGNSA. The CDR3 region has the DNA TGTGCCAGCAGCCCCTACAGGGGGGTTAATGAAAAACTGTTTTTT. It codes for CASSPYRGVNEKLFF.

The rearrangement links TRBV6-5 to TRBJ1-2, with D possibly TRBD1 on 6 matching bases. The CDR3 length is 13 residues. V was cut by 2 bases and J by 6 bases, with 10 bases left in between. Germline CDR1 and CDR2: MNHEY and SVGAGI. CDR3 nucleotides: TGTGCCAGCAGTTACAGGGGGTCTAATGGCTACACCTTC. Translation: CASSYRGSNGYTF.

In DNA form, the CDR3 reads TGTGCCAGCAGCTTCTTGGGGAATGAAAAACTGTTTTTT. This translates into CASSFLGNEKLFF. The genes are TRBV7-9 and TRBJ1-4, with D unclear. CDR3 length: 13 amino acids. Deletions cut 3 bases from V and 5 bases from J, with 7 bases between. Germline V gene sequence: CDR1 SEHNR, CDR2 FQNEAQ (reference sequence).

This clonotype has more than one count but fewer than ten. J is TRBJ2-5 and V is TRBV28; TRBD1 aligns across 9 bases. The V gene end was trimmed by 6 bases and the J gene end by 1 base; junction bases not matched to a gene: 6. CDR1 is MDHEN, CDR2 SYDVKM, per germline. The CDR3 loop spans 15 amino acids. The CDR3 sequence is CASRRTGAFQETQYF. The CDR3 nucleotides read TGTGCCAGCAGGCGGACAGGGGCGTTCCAAGAGACCCAGTACTTC.

The table lists this clonotype with a few counts. The chain carries TRBV25-1 and TRBJ2-3; TRBD2 matches 12 bases. V was pared by 1 base and J by 6 bases, with 8 bases of the junction left unmatched. The CDR3 contains 17 residues. CDR1 and CDR2 (germline): MGHDK, SYGVNS. DNA for the CDR3: TGTGCCAGCAGTGAATCAGGACTAGCGGGGATAGGTGATACGCAGTATTTT. Its translation: CASSESGLAGIGDTQYF. The variable domain in full, completed from reference TRBV25-1 and TRBJ2-3, reads EADIYQTPRYLVIGTGKKITLECSQTMGHDKMYWYQQDPGMELHLIHYSYGVNSTEKGDLSSESTVSRIRTEHFPLTLESARPSHTSQYLCASSESGLAGIGDTQYFGPGTRLTVL.